The sequence of this T cell receptor (beta chain) was determined in a study of T cell responses to AZD1222 COVID-19 vaccine listed by TCRdb under 2021. General notes on the study: AZD1222 recipients with second doses at about 4 weeks or about 12 weeks were pooled, because spike-specific TCR depth and breadth did not differ between schedules. A total of under 250 trial participants underwent TCR sequencing, of whom about 200 had received two doses of AZD1222 and about 26 had received two doses of the MenACWY control vaccine. Trial participants were enrolled into age subgroups of 18-55, 56-69 and 70-plus years, which contained 148, 28 and 57 TCR-sequenced participants, respectively. On the study overall, not on this receptor specifically: The 56-69-year group was small, and its depth increase did not reach significance, likely because of low power. Participants were mostly white British and included more females than males, and it was suggested by the authors that clonal diversity may have been underestimated. The whole spike protein was spanned by vaccine-associated CD4 TCRs, and dominant responses were seen in regions 160-218 and 743-854. A significant rise in spike-specific TCR breadth and depth was observed after two AZD1222 doses relative to day 0 and relative to MenACWY recipients. Reportedly, almost half of the unique spike-specific TCRs recognized epitopes lying outside the regions that are mutated in the B.1.351 and B.1.1.7 variants. Because no samples from the day 14 peak response were available, repertoires could be characterized only after the peak T cell response. Conclusions about previously exposed vaccinees were limited because only six AZD1222 recipients were SARS-CoV-2 seropositive at baseline.

CDR1 and CDR2 are drawn from the germline V gene (reference sequence): LNHDA, SQIVND. From the cysteine up to the phenylalanine, the CDR3 has a length of 16 residues. Only the CDR3 DNA is retained, 48 bases long and in frame from the first base. The junction shows trimming of 4 bases on V and 1 base on J, plus 16 bases between the germline ends. Read against the paper, the sample's time point label means: baseline before first vaccination. The vaccinee samples were drawn from two UK trials, COV001 and COV002, one of which was a single-blind randomized controlled phase 2/3 trial testing AZD1222 (ChAdOx1 nCoV-19) in healthy adults. Trial participant PBMC samples were collected at day 0 and day 28 after the second dose for TCRbeta chain sequencing. Points on this clone: Its recognized antigen is unknown. Base qualities are not provided; no much larger clone lies one nucleotide away.

The CDR3 regions of human TCRbeta chains were subjected to immunosequencing. On the authors' methods: Repertoire TCRs were matched against a reference library of SARS-CoV-2-specific TCRs generated with the MIRA antigen-specificity platform. Breadth meant the fraction of unique TCRs that were SARS-CoV-2-associated, whereas depth meant the fraction of total T cells that were SARS-CoV-2-associated. Using the MIRA data, each spike-specific TCR was assigned both to the spike region to which the TCR was reactive and to a CD4 or CD8 class. Log10-transformed breadth and depth values were compared by one-way ANOVA with Sidak's multiple comparisons tests. TCRdb carries this immuneACCESS record with in-frame sequences only. Its versions omit some clonotypes, under half of them owing to an unresolved V gene in the studies checked, with the rest unexplained. V and J calls and clone size follow that table, whereas D and trimming were derived from the DNA. For this sample there are approximately 100,000 clones; 90% appear just once. The leading ten clones occupy 1.3% of the sample.

The starting material was peripheral blood, obtained on day 0 of AZD1222 vaccination. The V and J genes are TRBV19 and TRBJ1-1; the D gene cannot be named for sure. The clonotype originates from an adult in good health. The DNA is TGTGCCAGTAGTAACGGTTTCGGGGTGAAGAACACTGAAGCTTTCTTT. It translates as CASSNGFGVKNTEAFF.